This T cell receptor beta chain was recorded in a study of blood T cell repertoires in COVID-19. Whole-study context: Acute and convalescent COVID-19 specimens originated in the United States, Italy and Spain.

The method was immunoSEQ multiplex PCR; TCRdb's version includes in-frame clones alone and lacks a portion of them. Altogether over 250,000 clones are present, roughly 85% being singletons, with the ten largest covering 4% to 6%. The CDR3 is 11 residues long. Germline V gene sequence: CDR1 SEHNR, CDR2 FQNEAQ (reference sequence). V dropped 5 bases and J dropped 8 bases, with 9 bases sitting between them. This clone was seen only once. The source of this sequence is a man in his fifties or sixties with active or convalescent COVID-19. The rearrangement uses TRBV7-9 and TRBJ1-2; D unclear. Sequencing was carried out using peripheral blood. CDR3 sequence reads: CASSLNGGYTF. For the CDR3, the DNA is TGTGCCAGCAGCCTCAACGGGGGCTACACCTTC.